Here is one T cell receptor (beta chain) with its context. Its target is not known. This CDR3 comprises 14 residues. CDR1 is MRHNA, CDR2 SNTAGT, per germline. V lost 4 bases to trimming and J lost 2 bases, with 10 bases between them. PCR employed 60 Vbeta and 13 Jbeta primers. Assay used: immunoSEQ multiplex PCR; TCRdb lists only in-frame clones, some missing. Of about 170,000 clones listed, about 88% are singletons. The sample is drawn from a study of cytomegalovirus exposure and HLA in healthy donors. The overall study: Earlier findings included about 120 million unique TCR beta sequences obtained from about 170 million T cells.

General observations from the study: Reports showed the classifier diagnosing cytomegalovirus status with high specificity and sensitivity. A missense variant in DCLRE1C was later tied to TCR beta V- and J-gene trimming. Most TCR sequences were uncommon, yet certain public TCRs appeared in many donors.

The chain employs TRBV6-4 and TRBJ2-3, with D perhaps matching TRBD2 (5 bases). Sequencing was carried out using PBMCs. The receptor's source is a man between 18 and 35 years old in good health and CMV-seropositive. CDR3 sequence reads: CASSGGSDTDTQYF. Here the CDR3 DNA reads TGTGCCAGCAGTGGGGGTAGCGACACAGATACGCAGTATTTT.